The 21 T cell receptor beta chains given below trace back to one sample, sequenced in a study of radiotherapy plus CTLA-4 blockade in lung cancer (dated by TCRdb to the late 2010s). The method was the immunoSEQ multiplex PCR assay. In its TCRdb copy, this immuneACCESS table keeps in-frame sequences only and misses some clones. Where compared with another copy, unresolved V genes explain less than half of these, and the others have no known cause. Within this sample are some 15,000 clones, with 72% of them counted one time only. The ten largest clones take up 53% of the sample. The source material was peripheral blood, sampled from a patient treated with radiotherapy plus ipilimumab. The receptors originated from a human donor with non-small cell lung cancer whose response to radiotherapy plus ipilimumab could not be evaluated.

The V and J genes are TRBV6-6 and TRBJ2-5; 12 bases are a match to TRBD2. The V gene end was trimmed by 6 bases and the J gene end by 8 bases; junction bases not matched to a gene: 10. CDR1 and CDR2 from the germline V gene are MNHNY and SVGAGI (reference sequence). The CDR3 runs 15 residues. CDR3 in amino acids: CASSSGLAGWDTQYF. The CDR3 region has the DNA TGTGCCAGCAGCTCGGGACTAGCGGGTTGGGATACCCAGTACTTC.

The CDR3 coding sequence is TGTGCCAGCAGCTTGCGCGGGACAGACTACGAGCAGTACTTC. Translation gives CASSLRGTDYEQYF. The J gene is TRBJ2-7, the V gene TRBV6-5; tentatively, D is TRBD1 (7 bases). Germline lookup yields CDR1 MNHEY and CDR2 SVGAGI. V was trimmed by 6 bases and J by 3 bases, leaving 15 bases between them. The CDR3 is 14 amino acids.

V is TRBV18 and J is TRBJ1-4; 7 bases map to TRBD1. CDR1 and CDR2 from the germline V gene are KGHSH and LQKENI. With V trimmed by 4 bases and J by 3 bases, 5 bases remained unmatched. This CDR3 region has 15 residues. For the CDR3, the DNA is TGTGCCAGCTCACAGGGGGCGCGGGCTAATGAAAAACTGTTTTTT. This sequence encodes CASSQGARANEKLFF.

The sample holds many counts of this clone. The chain is built from TRBV5-1 and TRBJ1-6, with D possibly matching TRBD1 (6 bases). Germline assignment: CDR1 SGHRS and CDR2 YFSETQ. CDR3 length: 15 residues. V lost 4 bases and J 11 bases, leaving 19 bases between the germline ends. CDR3 coding DNA: TGCGCCAGCAGCACGGGGGGGCGGCCGGAGACACCCCTCCACTTT. It yields the protein CASSTGGRPETPLHF.

DNA of the CDR3: TGTGCCAGCAGTCCAGAGGAAAAGGAGACCCAGTACTTC. Translated, it gives CASSPEEKETQYF. The J gene is TRBJ2-5, the V gene TRBV6-5, with no clear D. V shed 5 bases and J shed 5 bases, with 12 bases lying between them. Germline-derived CDR1 and CDR2 are MNHEY and SVGAGI. There are 13 residues in the CDR3.

The DNA for the CDR3 is TGTGCCAGCAGGCCTACCCATACAGCAACTGAAGCTTTCTTT. Translating gives CASRPTHTATEAFF. The genes are TRBV6-5 and TRBJ1-1; D unclear. The CDR3 has 14 residues. The germline V gene has CDR1 MNHEY and CDR2 SVGAGI. V gave up 6 bases and J gave up 5 bases, with 16 bases separating them.

The genes are TRBV6-6 and TRBJ2-2; D not resolved. CDR1 is MNHNY and CDR2 is SVGAGI in the germline V gene (reference sequence). CDR3 length: 13 residues. The V end lost 6 bases, the J end lost 1 base, and 6 bases lay between the germline ends. The CDR3 here is CASRIQNTGELFF. The CDR3, as DNA: TGTGCCAGCAGAATACAGAACACCGGGGAGCTGTTTTTT.

V is TRBV18 and J is TRBJ1-4; D is ambiguous. The CDR3 loop spans 13 amino acids. V was pared by 6 bases and J by 7 bases, with 12 bases between. Germline assignment: CDR1 KGHSH and CDR2 LQKENI. This CDR3 reads CASSREAGEKLFF. In DNA form, the CDR3 reads TGTGCCAGCTCCCGAGAGGCGGGTGAAAAACTGTTTTTT.

The J gene is TRBJ2-4, the V gene TRBV11-2, with TRBD1 identical over 10 bases. This CDR3 spans 15 amino acids. Germline CDR1 is SGHAT and CDR2 is FQNNGV. V lost 6 bases and J lost 3; bases outside the gene matches: 5. In nucleotides, the CDR3 is TGTGCCAGCAGTGACAGGGGGCGAGGCAAAAACATTCAGTACTTC. Translation: CASSDRGRGKNIQYF. Filled out from reference TRBV11-2 and TRBJ2-4, the complete variable domain reads EAGVAQSPRYKIIEKRQSVAFWCNPISGHATLYWYQQILGQGPKLLIQFQNNGVVDDSQLPKDRFSAERLKGVDSTLKIQPAKLEDSAVYLCASSDRGRGKNIQYFGAGTRLSVL.

The chain combines TRBV10-3 with TRBJ1-4; 10 positions match TRBD1. Per the germline V gene, CDR1 is ENHRY and CDR2 is SYGVKD. The CDR3 is made up of 12 amino acids. V was pared by 8 bases and J by 6 bases, with 0 bases of the junction left unmatched. CDR3 in DNA: TGTGCCATCGGACAGGGGGATGAAAAACTGTTTTTT. Its protein is CAIGQGDEKLFF.

The chain recombines TRBV5-1 with TRBJ2-1, with 12 nucleotides matching TRBD2. The CDR3 has 16 amino acids. Trimming took 2 bases from V and 8 from J; bases not matched to a gene: 8. The germline V gene has CDR1 SGHRS and CDR2 YFSETQ. CDR3 DNA sequence: TGCGCCAGCAGCTTTACCCTAGCGGGGGGGCTCTATGAGCAGTTCTTC. Protein product: CASSFTLAGGLYEQFF.

The sample holds one count of this clone. J is TRBJ1-2 and V is TRBV6-5; D perhaps matches TRBD1 (5 bases). Trimming left V 5 bases short and J 2 bases short, with 15 bases between. CDR3 length: 15 amino acids. The germline gives CDR1 MNHEY, CDR2 SVGAGI. The CDR3 loop reads CASSIGHQGNYGYTF. The CDR3 bases are TGTGCCAGCAGTATAGGACACCAAGGGAACTATGGCTACACCTTC.

The rearrangement uses TRBV7-9 and TRBJ1-1, with unresolved D. Trimming removed 1 base from V and 4 bases from J, with 7 bases in between. Germline lookup yields CDR1 SEHNR and CDR2 FQNEAQ (reference sequence). CDR3 size: 13 residues. CDR3 region: CASSLDSLTEAFF. As DNA, the CDR3 is TGTGCCAGCAGCTTAGACAGTCTCACTGAAGCTTTCTTT.

This clone was observed a handful of times. The chain links TRBV27 to TRBJ1-6; 8 nucleotides match TRBD1. CDR1 MNHEY and CDR2 SMNVEV come from the germline V gene (reference sequence). With 6 bases clipped from V and 8 bases from J, the junction kept 6 bases outside the gene matches. The CDR3 is made up of 14 amino acids. The CDR3 DNA follows: TGTGCCAGCAGACGACAGGGGCTGGATTCACCCCTCCACTTT. Translation gives CASRRQGLDSPLHF.

The chain uses TRBV6-1 and TRBJ2-5; TRBD1 matches at 9 bases. TRBJ2-7 explains the end of the DNA better; the J call may be wrong. The CDR3 covers 14 residues. Germline lookup yields CDR1 MNHNS and CDR2 SASEGT. Here the CDR3 reads CASKARQGAYEQYF. DNA of the CDR3: TGTGCCAGCAAAGCGAGACAGGGGGCCTACGAGCAGTACTTC.

CDR3 region: CASSPGQGFNEQFF. The CDR3 region has the DNA TGTGCCAGCTCACCGGGACAGGGGTTCAATGAGCAGTTCTTC. V and J are TRBV18 and TRBJ2-1, with TRBD1 identical over 10 bases. Losses at the gene ends were 3 bases for V and 6 bases for J; bases not matched to a gene: 2. This CDR3 contains 14 residues. Germline assignment: CDR1 KGHSH and CDR2 LQKENI.

This rearrangement joins TRBV5-1 to TRBJ2-5; 7 bases fit TRBD1. This CDR3 is built from 13 residues. V trimming: 4 bases; J trimming: 5 bases; junction bases outside the gene matches: 5. Germline assignment: CDR1 SGHRS and CDR2 YFSETQ. The CDR3 nucleotides read TGCGCCAGCAGCGGGGACAGAAGGGAGACCCAGTACTTC. This translates into CASSGDRRETQYF. Variable domain in full (rest from reference TRBV5-1 and TRBJ2-5): KAGVTQTPRYLIKTRGQQVTLSCSPISGHRSVSWYQQTPGQGLQFLFEYFSETQRNKGNFPGRFSGRQFSNSRSEMNVSTLELGDSALYLCASSGDRRETQYFGPGTRLLVL.

This clone was observed a few times. The chain combines TRBV7-2 with TRBJ1-3, with 8 nucleotides matching TRBD1. V shed 2 bases, J shed 4 bases, and the junction held 4 bases outside the gene matches. Per the germline V gene, CDR1 is SGHTA and CDR2 is FQGNSA. CDR3 length: 15 amino acids. CDR3 amino acids: CASSLRQGSGNTIYF. CDR3 in DNA: TGTGCCAGCAGCTTAAGACAGGGGTCCGGAAACACCATATATTTT. Variable domain in full (rest from reference TRBV7-2 and TRBJ1-3): GAGVSQSPSNKVTEKGKDVELRCDPISGHTALYWYRQSLGQGLEFLIYFQGNSAPDKSGLPSDRFSAERTGGSVSTLTIQRTQQEDSAVYLCASSLRQGSGNTIYFGEGSWLTVV.

V is TRBV6-1 and J is TRBJ2-7; 7 bases are shared with TRBD1. The CDR3 is made up of 13 amino acids. Germline-derived CDR1 and CDR2 are MNHNS and SASEGT. Losses at the gene ends were 6 bases for V and 1 base for J; bases not matched to a gene: 3. CDR3 sequence: CASSYRGSYEQYV. CDR3 bases: TGTGCCAGCAGCTACAGGGGATCCTACGAGCAGTACGTC.

The chain combines TRBV5-1 with TRBJ1-1; 8 nucleotides agree with TRBD1. V shed 3 bases, J shed 5 bases, and the junction held 3 bases outside the gene matches. The CDR3 runs to 13 residues. In germline, CDR1 is SGHRS, CDR2 YFSETQ. The CDR3 DNA sequence: TGCGCCAGCAGCTGGGGACAGGAGACTGAAGCTTTCTTT. Translation gives CASSWGQETEAFF. Variable domain in full (rest from reference TRBV5-1 and TRBJ1-1): KAGVTQTPRYLIKTRGQQVTLSCSPISGHRSVSWYQQTPGQGLQFLFEYFSETQRNKGNFPGRFSGRQFSNSRSEMNVSTLELGDSALYLCASSWGQETEAFFGQGTRLTVV.

The chain has TRBV7-2 and TRBJ2-7; no definite D call. Germline lookup yields CDR1 SGHTA and CDR2 FQGNSA. The CDR3 has 13 amino acids. V was clipped by 1 base and J by 2 bases, with 6 bases between them. The CDR3 nucleotides read TGTGCCAGCAGCTTAGAACAGCCCTACGAGCAGTACTTC. Its translation is CASSLEQPYEQYF.